This is a list of T cell receptor beta chains from one sample in a study of T cells in Graves' hyperthyroidism and ophthalmopathy. TCRdb fed the multiplex PCR reads into MiXCR, producing one record per CDR3 protein. The table lists 500,000 to 750,000 distinct CDR3 sequences, approximately 14% of them singletons, with around 7.8% in the top ten. The specimen was blood. The receptor set was obtained from a woman aged 25 to 39 with Graves' hyperthyroidism. Both conserved end residues are part of each CDR3. The D gene is left open where the match is weak. Size values are once, few and many counts, or a class for expanded clones, and some rows have none.

>TRBV14|TRBJ2-3|-|many
TGTGCCAGCAGTACCGTTGGGGCAGATACGCAGTATTTT
CASSTVGADTQYF
>TRBV6-2/TRBV6-3|TRBJ1-6|-|many
TGTGCCAGCAGTTACCGGGACGGACGGAATTCACCCCTCCACTTT
CASSYRDGRNSPLHF
>TRBV4-1|TRBJ1-1|-|few
TGCGCCAGCAGCCAAGATTTACGACAGAACACTGAAGCTTTCTTT
CASSQDLRQNTEAFF
>TRBV27|TRBJ2-3|-|few
TGTGCCAGCAGTTTATTCCCCACAGATACGCAGTATTTT
CASSLFPTDTQYF
>TRBV5-1|TRBJ2-7|TRBD1|many
TGCGCCAGCAGCACCGACAGGGGGCAAGAGCAGTACTTC
CASSTDRGQEQYF
>TRBV7-9|TRBJ2-2|TRBD2|-
TGTGCCAGCAGTTCGGGAATAGCGGGATCTCGTACCGGGGAGCTGTTTTTT
CASSSGIAGSRTGELFF
>TRBV7-9|TRBJ1-2|-|few
TGTGCCAGCAGCTCAAGTCAAGTTTACGGCTACACCTTC
CASSSSQVYGYTF
>TRBV7-2|TRBJ2-5|TRBD2|many
TGTGCCAGCAGCTTAGAGCAGGCTAGCGGAGACCAAGAGACCCAGTACTTC
CASSLEQASGDQETQYF
>TRBV20-1|TRBJ2-2|TRBD2|many
TGCAGTGCTAGAGCAACTAGCGGGGACGCGAACACCGGGGAGCTGTTTTTT
CSARATSGDANTGELFF
>TRBV5-4|TRBJ2-5|-|few
TGTGCCAGCAGCTTGGTGCAAAACCCCCAAGAGACCCAGTACTTC
CASSLVQNPQETQYF
>TRBV20-1|TRBJ2-7|-|-
TGCAGTGCCCAGCCCTTACCACTAGGCGGAATACACTACGAGCAGTACTTC
CSAQPLPLGGIHYEQYF
>TRBV6-2/TRBV6-3|TRBJ2-7|TRBD2|few
TGTGCCAGCAGCCACGTCCCGGGACTAGCGGGAGACCTTTCCTACGAGCAGTACTTC
CASSHVPGLAGDLSYEQYF
>TRBV4-1|TRBJ1-5|-|many
TGCGCCAGCAGTCCTGGGGGGGGTCCTTATAGCAATCAGCCCCAGCATTTT
CASSPGGGPYSNQPQHF
>TRBV7-6|TRBJ2-1|TRBD1|-
TGTGCCAGCAGCCGGACAGGGGATAGCTCCTACGAGCAGTTCTTC
CASSRTGDSSYEQFF
>TRBV10-3|TRBJ2-7|TRBD1|few
TGTGCCATCAGTGAGCGAAAGCCGGGACAGGGGGACGAGCAGTACTTC
CAISERKPGQGDEQYF
>TRBV30|TRBJ2-3|TRBD2|many
TGTGCCTGGAGTGGCGGGAGTCGGAGTACAGATACGCAGTATTTT
CAWSGGSRSTDTQYF
>TRBV6-5|TRBJ2-2|TRBD2|many
TGTGCCAGCAGTTACCTAGGGAGGGGCACCGGGGAGCTGTTTTTT
CASSYLGRGTGELFF
>TRBV12-3/TRBV12-4|TRBJ2-6|-|-
TGTGCCAGCAGACCAGGAACTGGGGCCAACGTCCTGACTTTC
CASRPGTGANVLTF
>TRBV10-3|TRBJ1-3|-|-
TGTGCCATCAGTGAATCGGGGTCCGGAAACACCATATATTTT
CAISESGSGNTIYF
>TRBV3-1|TRBJ2-7|-|-
TGTGCCAGCAGCCAAGACCGTAATTCCTACGAGCAGTACTTC
CASSQDRNSYEQYF
>TRBV10-2|TRBJ2-3|-|-
TGCGCCAGCAGTGAGGTGGGGGATACGCAGTATTTT
CASSEVGDTQYF
>TRBV20-1|TRBJ2-7|TRBD2|many
TGCAGTGCTAATCCCGGGACTAGTTTATCCGAGCAGTACTTC
CSANPGTSLSEQYF
>TRBV18|TRBJ2-7|-|few
TGTGCCAGCTCACCAAGGATAACAGCCCCCTCTGGGGAGCAGTACTTC
CASSPRITAPSGEQYF
>TRBV3-1|TRBJ2-3|-|many
TGTGCCAGCAGAACGGAGGGCCAGGCAGATACGCAGTATTTT
CASRTEGQADTQYF
>TRBV19|TRBJ2-1|-|-
TGTGCCAGTAGTACGGGTCCGTGGGCCGCCTACAATGAGCAGTTCTTC
CASSTGPWAAYNEQFF
>TRBV27|TRBJ2-7|TRBD2|many
TGTGCCAGCAGGAGCTATGCTAGCGGGAACTACGAGCAGTACTTC
CASRSYASGNYEQYF
>TRBV27|TRBJ1-5|-|many
TGTGCCAGCAGTTTATCGACGGTTCAGCCCCAGCATTTT
CASSLSTVQPQHF
>TRBV2|TRBJ2-3|-|many
TGTGCCAGCAGTGCACCCGGAGCTACGCAGTATTTT
CASSAPGATQYF
>TRBV7-2|TRBJ2-5|-|many
TGTGCCAGCAGCTTACCCCAGAAAGAGACCCAGTACTTC
CASSLPQKETQYF
>TRBV20-1|TRBJ2-2|TRBD2|-
TGCAGTGCTATAGAAGGGACTAGCGGGAGCTGGGAGCTGTTTTTT
CSAIEGTSGSWELFF
>TRBV5-6|TRBJ1-2|TRBD1|many
TGTGCCAGCAGCTGGTGGACAGGGCTTGAGGGCTATGGCTACACCTTC
CASSWWTGLEGYGYTF
>TRBV20-1|TRBJ2-5|-|once
TGCAGTGCTAGAACACAGGCAGAGACCCAGTACTTC
CSARTQAETQYF
>TRBV13|TRBJ1-1|TRBD1|many
TGTGCCAGCAGCTTAGTTTCTTTCGGGACAGTGAACACTGAAGCTTTCTTT
CASSLVSFGTVNTEAFF
>TRBV27|TRBJ1-2|-|few
TGTGCCAGCAGTCCAACAGATGAGGGCTATGGCTACACCTTC
CASSPTDEGYGYTF
>TRBV18|TRBJ2-1|TRBD2|many
TGTGCCAGCTCTGCGGGAGTACACAATGAGCAGTTCTTC
CASSAGVHNEQFF
>TRBV6-1|TRBJ1-5|-|many
TGTGCCAGCAGTGAAGAAAGGGTCTACAATCAGCCCCAGCATTTT
CASSEERVYNQPQHF
>TRBV27|TRBJ1-5|TRBD1|-
TGTGCCAGCAGTGGGACAGGGGAGCCTGGGCAGCCCCAGCATTTT
CASSGTGEPGQPQHF
>TRBV28|TRBJ2-4|TRBD2|many
TGTGCCAGCAGTGCCATGGGGAGGGAAAACATTCAGTACTTC
CASSAMGRENIQYF
>TRBV2|TRBJ2-7|TRBD1|many
TGTGCCAGCAGTGGTAGGCAGGGGGCGGTAGACGAGCAGTACTTC
CASSGRQGAVDEQYF